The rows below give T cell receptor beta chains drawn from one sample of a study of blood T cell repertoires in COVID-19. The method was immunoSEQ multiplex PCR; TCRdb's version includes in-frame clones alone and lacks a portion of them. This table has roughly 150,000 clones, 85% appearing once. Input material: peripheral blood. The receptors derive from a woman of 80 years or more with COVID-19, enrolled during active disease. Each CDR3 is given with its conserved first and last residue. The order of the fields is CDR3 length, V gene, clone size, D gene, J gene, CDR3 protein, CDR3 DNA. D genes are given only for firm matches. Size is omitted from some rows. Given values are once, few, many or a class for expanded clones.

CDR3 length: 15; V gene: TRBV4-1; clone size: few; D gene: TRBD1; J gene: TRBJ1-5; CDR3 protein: CASRETGGNNQPQHF; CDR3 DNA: TGCGCCAGCAGAGAGACAGGGGGCAACAATCAGCCCCAGCATTTT
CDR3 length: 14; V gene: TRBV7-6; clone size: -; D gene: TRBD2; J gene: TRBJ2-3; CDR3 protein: CASSSPSAGETQYF; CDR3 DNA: TGTGCCAGCAGCTCCCCCTCAGCGGGGGAGACGCAGTATTTT
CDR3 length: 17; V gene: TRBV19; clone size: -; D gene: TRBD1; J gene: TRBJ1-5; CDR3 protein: CASSSRTGGLSNQPQHF; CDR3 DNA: TGTGCCAGTAGTTCGAGGACAGGGGGACTTAGCAATCAGCCCCAGCATTTT
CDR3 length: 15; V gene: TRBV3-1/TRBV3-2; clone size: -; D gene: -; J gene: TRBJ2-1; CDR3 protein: CASSQDTSTYNEQFF; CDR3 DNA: TGTGCCAGCAGCCAAGATACTAGTACCTACAATGAGCAGTTCTTC
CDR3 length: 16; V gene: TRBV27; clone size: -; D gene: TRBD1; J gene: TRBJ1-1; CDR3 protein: CASSSDRAGLGAEAFF; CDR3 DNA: TGTGCCAGCAGTTCGGACAGGGCGGGGTTAGGCGCTGAAGCTTTCTTT
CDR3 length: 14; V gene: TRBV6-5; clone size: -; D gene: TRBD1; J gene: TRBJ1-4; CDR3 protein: CASSQTGREEKLFF; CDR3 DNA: TGTGCCAGCAGCCAGACAGGGCGGGAAGAAAAACTGTTTTTT
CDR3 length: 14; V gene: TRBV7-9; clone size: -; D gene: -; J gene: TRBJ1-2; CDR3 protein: CASSFQGLNYGYTF; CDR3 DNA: TGTGCCAGCAGCTTTCAGGGGTTGAACTATGGCTACACCTTC
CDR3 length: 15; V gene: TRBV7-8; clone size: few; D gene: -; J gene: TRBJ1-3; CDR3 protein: CASSSTRGTGNTIYF; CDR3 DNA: TGTGCCAGCAGTTCTACCCGGGGTACTGGAAACACCATATATTTT
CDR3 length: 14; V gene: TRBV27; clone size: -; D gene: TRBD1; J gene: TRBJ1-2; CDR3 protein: CASTTGQGNYGYTF; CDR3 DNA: TGTGCCAGCACCACCGGACAGGGAAACTATGGCTACACCTTC
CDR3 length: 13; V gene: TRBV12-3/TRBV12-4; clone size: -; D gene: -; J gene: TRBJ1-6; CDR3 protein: CASSLGGNSPLHF; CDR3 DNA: TGTGCCAGCAGTTTAGGAGGGAATTCACCCCTCCACTTT
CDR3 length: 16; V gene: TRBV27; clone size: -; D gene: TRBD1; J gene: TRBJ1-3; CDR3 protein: CASSSKTGVTGNTIYF; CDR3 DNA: TGTGCCAGCAGTTCCAAGACAGGGGTAACTGGAAACACCATATATTTT
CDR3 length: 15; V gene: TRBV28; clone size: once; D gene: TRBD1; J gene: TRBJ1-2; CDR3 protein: CASSLTGTANYGYTF; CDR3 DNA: TGTGCCAGCAGTCTTACCGGGACAGCTAACTATGGCTACACCTTC
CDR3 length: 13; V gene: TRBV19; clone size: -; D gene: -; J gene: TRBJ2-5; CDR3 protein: CASSIGQEETQYF; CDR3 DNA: TGTGCCAGTAGTATAGGACAGGAAGAGACCCAGTACTTC
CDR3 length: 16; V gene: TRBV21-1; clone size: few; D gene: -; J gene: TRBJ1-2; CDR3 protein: CASSHRTGETNYGYTF; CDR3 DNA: TGTGCCAGCAGCCACAGGACAGGGGAGACTAACTATGGCTACACCTTC
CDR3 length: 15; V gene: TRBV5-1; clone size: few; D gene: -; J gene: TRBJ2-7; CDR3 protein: CASSLLDSLSYEQYF; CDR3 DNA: TGCGCCAGCAGCTTACTCGACAGCCTCTCCTACGAGCAGTACTTC
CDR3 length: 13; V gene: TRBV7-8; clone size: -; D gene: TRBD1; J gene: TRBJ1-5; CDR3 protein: CASSLHRGQPQHF; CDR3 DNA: TGTGCCAGCAGTTTACACAGGGGTCAGCCCCAGCATTTT
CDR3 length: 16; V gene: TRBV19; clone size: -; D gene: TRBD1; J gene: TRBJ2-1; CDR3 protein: CASSDKGAGAYNEQFF; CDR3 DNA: TGTGCCAGTAGTGACAAGGGGGCAGGGGCCTACAATGAGCAGTTCTTC
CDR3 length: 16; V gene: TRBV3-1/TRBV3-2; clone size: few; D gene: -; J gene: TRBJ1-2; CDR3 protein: CASSPEKVLGYYGYTF; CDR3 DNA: TGTGCCAGCAGCCCCGAAAAGGTTCTGGGCTACTATGGCTACACCTTC
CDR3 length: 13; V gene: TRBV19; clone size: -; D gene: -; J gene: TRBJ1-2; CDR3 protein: CASSQAGVGGYTF; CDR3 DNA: TGTGCCAGTAGCCAAGCGGGGGTCGGTGGCTACACCTTC
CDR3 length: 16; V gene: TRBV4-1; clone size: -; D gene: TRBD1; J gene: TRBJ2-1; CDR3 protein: CASSHLGGQGDNEQFF; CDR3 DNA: TGCGCCAGCAGCCACCTTGGGGGACAGGGAGACAATGAGCAGTTCTTC
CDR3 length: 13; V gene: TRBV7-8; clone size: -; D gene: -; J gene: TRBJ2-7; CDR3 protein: CASSLSDGYEQYF; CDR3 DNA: TGTGCCAGCAGCTTAAGCGACGGCTACGAGCAGTACTTC
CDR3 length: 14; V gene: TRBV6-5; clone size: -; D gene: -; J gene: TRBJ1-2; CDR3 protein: CASSIGGRTYGYTF; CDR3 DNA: TGTGCCAGCAGCATCGGAGGCAGAACTTATGGCTACACCTTC
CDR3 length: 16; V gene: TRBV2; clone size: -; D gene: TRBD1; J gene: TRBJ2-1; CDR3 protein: CASSSPSGQSYNEQFF; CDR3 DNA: TGTGCCAGCAGTTCCCCGTCGGGACAGTCCTACAATGAGCAGTTCTTC
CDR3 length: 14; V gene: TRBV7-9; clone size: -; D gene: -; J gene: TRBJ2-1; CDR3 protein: CASRYGSSYNEQFF; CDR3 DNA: TGTGCCAGCAGATATGGGAGCTCCTACAATGAGCAGTTCTTC
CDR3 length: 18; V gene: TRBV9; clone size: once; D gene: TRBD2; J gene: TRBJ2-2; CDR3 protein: CASSVALGTSGKSGELFF; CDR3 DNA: TGTGCCAGCAGCGTAGCTTTAGGGACTAGCGGGAAATCCGGGGAGCTGTTTTTT
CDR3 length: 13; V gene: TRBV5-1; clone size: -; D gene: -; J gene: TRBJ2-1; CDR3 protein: CASSPEPYNEQFF; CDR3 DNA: TGCGCCAGCAGCCCTGAGCCCTACAATGAGCAGTTCTTC
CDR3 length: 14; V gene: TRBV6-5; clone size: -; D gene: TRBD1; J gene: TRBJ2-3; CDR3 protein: CASSPGGESDTQYF; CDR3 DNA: TGTGCCAGCAGTCCAGGGGGTGAATCAGATACGCAGTATTTT